Each of the 21 T cell receptor beta chains below was sequenced from the same sample in a study of neurological immune-mediated disorders. MiXCR was run by TCRdb on the 5' RACE reads, yielding one entry per CDR3 protein. In the table there are under 70,000 distinct CDR3 sequences, around 5% of which are singletons. The sequenced sample was PBMCs. Receptors were obtained from a woman in her 30s with multiple sclerosis.

Comment on this clonotype: One end of the junction varies from germline; a read error may be responsible. This chain uses TRBV20-1 with TRBJ1-6, with D perhaps TRBD1 (6 bases). Germline CDR1 DFQATT, CDR2 SNEGSKA (reference sequence). There are 13 residues in the CDR3. The CDR3 DNA sequence: TGCAGTGCCCAGGGGCAGATGAGTTCACCCCTCAACTTT. The encoded protein is CSAQGQMSSPLNF.

In its sample, this clonotype was seen many times. This chain connects TRBV5-1 to TRBJ1-2; possible D gene TRBD1, 5 bases. The germline gives CDR1 SGHRS, CDR2 YFSETQ. The CDR3 runs to 14 residues. The V gene lost 4 bases and the J gene lost 5 bases, with 15 bases spanning the gap. The CDR3 spells CASSDGTLAYGYTF. The CDR3 region has the DNA TGCGCCAGCAGCGACGGGACCCTTGCGTATGGCTACACCTTC.

This clonotype was seen more than once but under ten times. J is TRBJ2-1 and V is TRBV20-1; 8 nucleotides line up with TRBD2. This CDR3 region has 14 residues. CDR1 and CDR2 from the germline V gene are DFQATT and SNEGSKA (reference sequence). V lost 3 bases, J lost 3 bases, and 4 bases stayed unmatched. This CDR3 reads CSASGGAYYNEQFF. CDR3 in DNA: TGCAGTGCTAGCGGGGGGGCCTACTACAATGAGCAGTTCTTC.

This clonotype was seen only once. The rearrangement uses TRBV6-5 and TRBJ1-3, with D tentatively TRBD1 (6 bases). The CDR3 is 13 residues long. Trimming removed 7 bases from V and 5 bases from J, with 12 bases in between. Looked up from germline, CDR1 is MNHEY and CDR2 is SVGAGI. The CDR3 DNA reads as TGTGCCAGCAAGGCGGGGGGCCGAAACACCATATATTTT. Translated, it gives CASKAGGRNTIYF.

V and J are TRBV4-1 and TRBJ2-5; 11 nucleotides agree with TRBD2. The V segment lost 2 bases and the J segment 1 base; nucleotides outside the gene matches: 3. The germline CDR1 and CDR2 sequences are MGHRA and YSYEKL. This CDR3 has 16 amino acids. The CDR3 is CASSQPGLAAQETQYF. The CDR3 DNA follows: TGCGCCAGCAGCCAACCGGGACTAGCGGCCCAAGAGACCCAGTACTTC.

There are many counts of this clonotype. In DNA, the CDR3 is TGCGCCAGCAGTCCTCTAGGACAGGGCTATGGCTACACCTTC. Residues: CASSPLGQGYGYTF. This chain links TRBV5-1 with TRBJ1-2; the match to TRBD1 covers 8 bases. The CDR3 runs 14 residues. Trimming at V came to 5 bases and at J to 4 bases, leaving 7 bases not matched to a gene. Germline V gives CDR1 SGHRS, CDR2 YFSETQ.

This clonotype was seen at least ten times. The chain is built from TRBV11-2 and TRBJ1-1, with D tentatively TRBD1 (5 bases). The length of the CDR3 is 15 residues. Germline CDR1 is SGHAT and CDR2 is FQNNGV. Trimming took 1 base from V and 5 from J, leaving 14 bases between them. CDR3 residues: CASSLGGSGRTEAFF. In DNA, the CDR3 is TGTGCCAGCAGCTTAGGGGGATCGGGGCGTACTGAAGCTTTCTTT.

This clonotype was recorded at least ten times. The chain has TRBV20-1 and TRBJ2-3; D ambiguous. Germline assignment: CDR1 DFQATT and CDR2 SNEGSKA (reference sequence). This CDR3 spans 12 amino acids. V was trimmed by 1 base and J by 2 bases, leaving 4 bases between them. The CDR3 sequence is CSARAFTDTQYF. The CDR3 DNA reads TGCAGTGCTAGAGCCTTCACAGATACGCAGTATTTT.

In this sample, this clonotype turned up many times. V and J are TRBV3-1 and TRBJ1-1; a possible D gene is TRBD1 (5 bases). The V and J ends lost 2 bases and 3 bases respectively, with 10 bases between them. From germline, CDR1 is LGHDT and CDR2 YNNKEL (reference sequence). The CDR3 is made up of 14 amino acids. CDR3 sequence reads: CASSQMEGHTEAFF. The DNA for the CDR3 is TGTGCCAGCAGCCAAATGGAGGGGCACACTGAAGCTTTCTTT.

This clonotype was detected many times. The chain combines TRBV5-1 with TRBJ1-5, with TRBD1 as a possible D gene (6 bases). Germline V CDR1 and CDR2: SGHRS, YFSETQ. Trimming cost V 3 bases and J 2 bases, with 12 bases left between them. The length of the CDR3 is 15 residues. The CDR3 protein is CASSSGEVGNQPQHF. DNA for the CDR3: TGCGCCAGCAGCTCAGGGGAGGTTGGCAATCAGCCCCAGCATTTT. The whole variable domain, filled in from reference TRBV5-1 and TRBJ1-5, reads KAGVTQTPRYLIKTRGQQVTLSCSPISGHRSVSWYQQTPGQGLQFLFEYFSETQRNKGNFPGRFSGRQFSNSRSEMNVSTLELGDSALYLCASSSGEVGNQPQHFGDGTRLSIL.

Many counts were recorded for this clonotype. The V and J genes are TRBV6-5 and TRBJ1-6; no definite D call. CDR3 length: 15 residues. Germline loops: CDR1 MNHEY, CDR2 SVGAGI. Trimming left V 2 bases short and J 6 bases short, with 11 bases between. Written as DNA, the CDR3 is TGTGCCAGCAGTTACGGACCGTCCCCTAATTCACCCCTCCACTTT. Residues: CASSYGPSPNSPLHF.

This clonotype appeared many times. The rearrangement uses TRBV4-1 and TRBJ2-4; D is unclear. With 0 bases removed from V and 1 base from J, the gap between germline ends came to 7 bases. Looked up from germline, CDR1 is MGHRA and CDR2 is YSYEKL. The CDR3 is 15 residues long. The CDR3 nucleotides read TGCGCCAGCAGCCAAGACTGGAAGGCCAAAAACATTCAGTACTTC. It specifies CASSQDWKAKNIQYF.

This clonotype was counted at least ten times. This rearrangement joins TRBV3-1 to TRBJ2-7, with TRBD1 matching 7 bases. CDR1 is LGHDT, CDR2 YNNKEL, per germline (reference sequence). The CDR3 runs to 19 residues. Trimming cost V 0 bases and J 4 bases; bases outside gene matches: 18. DNA of the CDR3: TGTGCCAGCAGCCAAGATAGGACAGGACCCATCAACCCCGGGTACGAGCAGTACTTC. It is translated as CASSQDRTGPINPGYEQYF.

This clonotype occurred many times. The CDR3 coding sequence is TGTGCCAGCAGGTCCACAGGGTCCCACGAGCAGTACTTC. This translates into CASRSTGSHEQYF. The chain links TRBV6-5 to TRBJ2-7, with D perhaps matching TRBD1 (6 bases). The germline V and J ends were trimmed by 6 bases and 5 bases, with 14 bases remaining between them. The germline V gene encodes CDR1 MNHEY and CDR2 SVGAGI. This CDR3 region has 13 residues.

This clonotype came up many times. The J gene is TRBJ2-7, the V gene TRBV6-5; TRBD2 aligns across 11 bases. The trim removed 0 bases at V and 1 base at J, leaving 5 bases unmatched. Germline V gives CDR1 MNHEY, CDR2 SVGAGI. The CDR3 runs 17 residues. The CDR3 DNA is TGTGCCAGCAGTTACTCGGGAACTAGCGGGGGTTCCTACGAGCAGTACTTC. Protein: CASSYSGTSGGSYEQYF.

Turning to this clonotype: A clone one base away is much larger, so this may be a read error. The chain joins TRBV5-6 to TRBJ2-3; 7 bases are shared with TRBD2. The trim removed 2 bases at V and 5 bases at J, leaving 8 bases unmatched. Germline assignment: CDR1 SGHDT and CDR2 YYEEEE. This CDR3 has 15 amino acids. For the CDR3, the DNA is TGTGCCAGCAGCTTTCGGTCGGGGGGTCGAGATACGCAGTATTTT. This codes for CASSFRSGGRDTQYF.

In its sample, this clonotype was seen many times. The gene calls are TRBV12-3 or TRBV12-4 and TRBJ2-1; no reliable D call. The CDR3 sequence is 13 residues long. Trimming took off 8 bases at V and 1 base at J, with 9 bases between the two ends. CDR3 amino acids: CASGWGSYNEQFF. The CDR3 region has the DNA TGTGCCAGCGGGTGGGGATCCTACAATGAGCAGTTCTTC.

This clonotype was observed at least ten times. The chain joins TRBV28 to TRBJ1-2; D gene ambiguous. The V end lost 4 bases, the J end lost 4 bases, and 13 bases lay between the germline ends. The CDR3 has 14 amino acids. Germline CDR1 and CDR2: MDHEN and SYDVKM. CDR3 protein: CASSSGSSGYGYTF. The DNA for the CDR3 is TGTGCCAGCAGTTCGGGATCCTCGGGCTATGGCTACACCTTC.

This clonotype was detected many times. This chain links TRBV28 with TRBJ1-4; unclear D gene. This CDR3 is built from 13 residues. V was pared by 5 bases and J by 0 bases, with 4 bases between. The germline CDR1 and CDR2 sequences are MDHEN and SYDVKM. The CDR3: CASSTTTNEKLFF. The CDR3 DNA reads TGTGCCAGCAGTACCACAACTAATGAAAAACTGTTTTTT. Full variable domain (missing parts from reference TRBV28 and TRBJ1-4): DVKVTQSSRYLVKRTGEKVFLECVQDMDHENMFWYRQDPGLGLRLIYFSYDVKMKEKGDIPEGYSVSREKKERFSLILESASTNQTSMYLCASSTTTNEKLFFGSGTQLSVL.

This clonotype was detected many times. The chain is built from TRBV20-1 and TRBJ1-2, with 8 nucleotides matching TRBD1. The CDR3 spans 16 residues. The germline V gene encodes CDR1 DFQATT and CDR2 SNEGSKA (reference sequence). The V and J ends lost 2 bases and 5 bases, in that order; junction bases with no gene match: 13. The CDR3 loop is CSARSPGGGLAYGYTF. DNA of the CDR3: TGCAGTGCTAGATCGCCAGGGGGCGGTTTGGCATATGGCTACACCTTC.

The table lists this clonotype with many counts. The J gene is TRBJ1-2, the V gene TRBV7-3; 8 bases map to TRBD1. This CDR3 spans 14 amino acids. V was pared by 5 bases and J by 4 bases, with 6 bases of the junction left unmatched. The germline V gene has CDR1 SGHTA and CDR2 FQGTGA. Written as DNA, the CDR3 is TGTGCCAGCAGCGGCCCGGGACAGGTCTATGGCTACACCTTC. As protein: CASSGPGQVYGYTF. Combining the CDR3 with reference TRBV7-3 and TRBJ1-2 gives the whole variable domain GAGVSQTPSNKVTEKGKYVELRCDPISGHTALYWYRQSLGQGPEFLIYFQGTGAADDSGLPNDRFFAVRPEGSVSTLKIQRTERGDSAVYLCASSGPGQVYGYTFGSGTRLTVV.